What follows is one T cell receptor (beta chain) and its context. The data originate from a study of response to subunit inactivated influenza vaccine. TCRdb itself ran the RT-PCR reads through MiXCR, one entry per CDR3 protein. The sample includes 550,000 to 800,000 distinct CDR3 sequences, less than 20% of them seen just once. The source material was PBMCs from blood, sampled about 13 days after vaccination. The clonotype comes from a man aged 50 to 59 who received an inactivated influenza vaccine.

The chain's CDR3 is CASSESTRAGQYNEQFF. As DNA, the CDR3 is TGCGCCAGCAGTGAGTCGACTCGGGCGGGGCAGTACAATGAGCAGTTCTTC. The genes are TRBV10-2 and TRBJ2-1; possibly TRBD2 for D (6 bases). Trimming pared 0 bases from V and 4 bases from J, leaving 16 bases between. Germline CDR1 reads WSHSY; CDR2 reads SAAADI. This CDR3 is 17 amino acids long.